This TCR beta chain stems from a study of early T cells in non-severe SARS-CoV-2 infection. This clonotype was seen many times. TCRdb independently ran MiXCR on the 5' RACE reads; one entry per CDR3 protein. The table has 70,000 or so distinct CDR3 sequences, 10% seen once. CDR3 length equals 14 residues. Trimming took off 7 bases at V and 7 bases at J, with 16 bases between the two ends. This sequence originates from an adult who was a healthcare worker with PCR-confirmed SARS-CoV-2 infection or an uninfected control (not recorded which). The chain links TRBV12-3 or TRBV12-4 to TRBJ1-4; the D is unclear. The sequencing here drew on whole blood, taken at baseline. The CDR3 DNA follows: TGTGCCAGCACCCTTGGAGGTGGAAGTGAAAAACTGTTTTTT. Translation gives CASTLGGGSEKLFF.